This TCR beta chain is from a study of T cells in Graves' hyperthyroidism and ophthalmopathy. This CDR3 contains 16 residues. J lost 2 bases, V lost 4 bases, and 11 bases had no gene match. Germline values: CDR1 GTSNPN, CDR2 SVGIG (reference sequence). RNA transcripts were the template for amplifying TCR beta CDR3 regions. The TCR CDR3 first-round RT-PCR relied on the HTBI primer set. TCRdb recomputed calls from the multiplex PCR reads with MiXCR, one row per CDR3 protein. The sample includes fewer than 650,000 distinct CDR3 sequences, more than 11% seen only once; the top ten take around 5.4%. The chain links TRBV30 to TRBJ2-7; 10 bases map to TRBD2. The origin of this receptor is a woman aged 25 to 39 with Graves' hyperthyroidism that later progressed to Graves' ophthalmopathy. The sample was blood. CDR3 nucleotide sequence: TGTGCCTGGAAACGACCGGGACTAGCGATACCCTACGAGCAGTACTTC. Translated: CAWKRPGLAIPYEQYF.